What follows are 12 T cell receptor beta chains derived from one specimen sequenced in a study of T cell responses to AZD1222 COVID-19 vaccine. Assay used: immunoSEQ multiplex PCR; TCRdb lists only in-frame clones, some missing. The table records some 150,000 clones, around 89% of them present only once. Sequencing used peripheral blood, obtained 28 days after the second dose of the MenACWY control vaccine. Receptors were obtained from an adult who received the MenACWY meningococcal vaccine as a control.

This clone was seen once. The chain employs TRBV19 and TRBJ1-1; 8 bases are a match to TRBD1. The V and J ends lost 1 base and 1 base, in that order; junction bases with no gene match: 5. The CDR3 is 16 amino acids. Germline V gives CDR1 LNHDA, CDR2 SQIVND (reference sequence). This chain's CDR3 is CASSIGQGRRNTEAFF. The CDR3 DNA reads TGTGCCAGTAGTATAGGACAGGGGAGGCGGAACACTGAAGCTTTCTTT.

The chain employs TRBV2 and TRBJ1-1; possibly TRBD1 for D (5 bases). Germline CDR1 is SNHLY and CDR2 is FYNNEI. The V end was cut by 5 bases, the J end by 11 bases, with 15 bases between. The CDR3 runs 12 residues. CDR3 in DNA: TGTGCCAGCAGTCGGGACGCACCAAGGGCTTTCTTT. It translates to CASSRDAPRAFF. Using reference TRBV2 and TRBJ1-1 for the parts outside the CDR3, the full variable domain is EPEVTQTPSHQVTQMGQEVILRCVPISNHLYFYWYRQILGQKVEFLVSFYNNEISEKSEIFDDQFSVERPDGSNFTLKIRSTKLEDSAMYFCASSRDAPRAFFGQGTRLTVV.

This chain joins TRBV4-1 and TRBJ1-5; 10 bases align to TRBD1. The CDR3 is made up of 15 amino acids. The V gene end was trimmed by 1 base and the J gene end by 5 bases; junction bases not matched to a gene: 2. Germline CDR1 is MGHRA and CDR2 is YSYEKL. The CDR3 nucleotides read TGCGCCAGCAGCCAAGCGACAGGGGGCCATCAGCCCCAGCATTTT. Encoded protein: CASSQATGGHQPQHF.

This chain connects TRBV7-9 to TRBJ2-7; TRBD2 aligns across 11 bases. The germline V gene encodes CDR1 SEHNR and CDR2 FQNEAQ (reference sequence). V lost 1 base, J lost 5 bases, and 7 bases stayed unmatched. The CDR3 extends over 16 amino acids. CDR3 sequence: CASSLETSGSLHEQYF. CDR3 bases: TGTGCCAGCAGCTTAGAAACTAGCGGGAGCCTCCACGAGCAGTACTTC.

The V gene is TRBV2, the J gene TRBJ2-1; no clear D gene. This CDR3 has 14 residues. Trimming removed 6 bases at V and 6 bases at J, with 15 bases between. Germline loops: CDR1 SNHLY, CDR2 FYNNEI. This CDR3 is CASSVGRKGNEQFF. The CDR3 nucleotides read TGTGCCAGCAGCGTCGGCCGAAAAGGCAATGAGCAGTTCTTC. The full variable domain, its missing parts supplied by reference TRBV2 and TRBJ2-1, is EPEVTQTPSHQVTQMGQEVILRCVPISNHLYFYWYRQILGQKVEFLVSFYNNEISEKSEIFDDQFSVERPDGSNFTLKIRSTKLEDSAMYFCASSVGRKGNEQFFGPGTRLTVL.

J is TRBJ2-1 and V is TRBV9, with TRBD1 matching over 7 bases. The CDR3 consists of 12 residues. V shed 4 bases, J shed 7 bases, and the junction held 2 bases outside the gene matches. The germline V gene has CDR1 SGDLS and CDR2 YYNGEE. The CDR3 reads CASSIQGNEQFF. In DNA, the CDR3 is TGTGCCAGCAGCATACAGGGGAATGAGCAGTTCTTC.

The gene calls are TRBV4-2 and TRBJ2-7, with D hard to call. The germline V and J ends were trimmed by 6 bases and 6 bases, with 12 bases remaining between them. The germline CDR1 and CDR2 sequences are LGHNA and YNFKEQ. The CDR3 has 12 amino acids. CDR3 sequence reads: CASRGFTGEQYF. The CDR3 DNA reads TGTGCCAGCAGAGGGTTCACGGGCGAGCAGTACTTC.

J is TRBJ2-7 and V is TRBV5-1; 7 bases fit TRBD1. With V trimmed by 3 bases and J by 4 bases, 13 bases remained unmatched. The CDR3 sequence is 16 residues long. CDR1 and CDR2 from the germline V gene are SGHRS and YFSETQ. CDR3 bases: TGCGCCAGCAGCTCCTCTCCCCGGGACAGACTTTACGAGCAGTACTTC. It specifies CASSSSPRDRLYEQYF.

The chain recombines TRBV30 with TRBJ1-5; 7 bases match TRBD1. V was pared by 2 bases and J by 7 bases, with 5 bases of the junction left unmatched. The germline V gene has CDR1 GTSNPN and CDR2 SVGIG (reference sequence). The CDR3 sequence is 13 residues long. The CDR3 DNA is TGTGCCTGGAGTACTACAGGGGAACAGCCCCAGCATTTT. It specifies CAWSTTGEQPQHF.

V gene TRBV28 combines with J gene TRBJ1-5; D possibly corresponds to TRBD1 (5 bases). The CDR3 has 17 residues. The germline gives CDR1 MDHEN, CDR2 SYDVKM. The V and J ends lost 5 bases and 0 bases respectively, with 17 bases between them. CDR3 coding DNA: TGTGCCAGCAGTATGACCTCTGACAGATATAGCAATCAGCCCCAGCATTTT. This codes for CASSMTSDRYSNQPQHF.

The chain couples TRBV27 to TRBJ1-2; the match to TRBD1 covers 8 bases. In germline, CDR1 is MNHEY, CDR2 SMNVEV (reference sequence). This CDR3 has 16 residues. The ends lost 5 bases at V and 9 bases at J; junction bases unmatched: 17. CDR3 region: CASSPRRPMTGESYTF. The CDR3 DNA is TGTGCCAGCAGTCCCAGACGACCCATGACAGGGGAAAGCTACACCTTC.

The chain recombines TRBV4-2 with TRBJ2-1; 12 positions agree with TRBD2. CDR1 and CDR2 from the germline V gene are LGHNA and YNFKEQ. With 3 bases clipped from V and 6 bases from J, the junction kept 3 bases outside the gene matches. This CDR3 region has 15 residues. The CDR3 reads CASSQLGLAGNEQFF. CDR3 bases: TGTGCCAGCAGCCAGTTGGGACTAGCGGGCAATGAGCAGTTCTTC.